The clone carrying this T cell receptor (beta chain) appeared a single time. Germline lookup yields CDR1 SGHVS and CDR2 FQNEAQ. The CDR3 runs to 15 residues. V was pared by 5 bases and J by 11 bases, with 24 bases between. Produced via immunoSEQ multiplex PCR; TCRdb's table is partial and in-frame only. This sample has about 180,000 clones, with less than 90% found just once. The entry originates in a study of blood T cell repertoires in COVID-19. Study information: Sources were T cells, B-cell-depleted T cells, or PBMCs; the material itself was cDNA or gDNA.

The chain links TRBV7-8 to TRBJ1-1; TRBD1 might be the D (6 bases). The sequence derives from a man between 65 and 85 years old with active or convalescent COVID-19. Sequences were obtained from peripheral blood. This CDR3 is CASSLGGTISTGAFF. The DNA for the CDR3 is TGTGCCAGCAGCCTAGGGGGGACAATTTCTACGGGGGCTTTCTTT.